This TCR beta chain was found in a study of T cell changes during pregnancy in multiple sclerosis. This clone was found once. The method was immunoSEQ multiplex PCR; TCRdb's version includes in-frame clones alone and lacks a portion of them. The table includes 55,000 to 65,000 clones, 93% detected once. The sample in question was peripheral blood, obtained after pregnancy. This clonotype originated in a female donor with multiple sclerosis, enrolled in a pregnancy study.

The CDR3 nucleotides read TGTGCCAGCAGCTTTCCCGGGACAGGAATCTTCTATGGCTACACCTTC. This gives the protein CASSFPGTGIFYGYTF. V gene TRBV7-9 combines with J gene TRBJ1-2; TRBD1 aligns across 8 bases. Germline V gene lookup returns CDR1 SEHNR and CDR2 FQNEAQ (reference sequence). The ends lost 3 bases at V and 4 bases at J; junction bases unmatched: 10. This CDR3 spans 16 amino acids.